The source of this TCR beta chain is a study of blood T cell repertoires in COVID-19. Germline values: CDR1 LGHNA, CDR2 YSLEER. Trimming cost V 2 bases and J 2 bases, with 7 bases left between them. CDR3 length: 14 amino acids. Assay: immunoSEQ multiplex PCR; the TCRdb copy retains only in-frame clones and omits some. The table records some 380,000 clones, nearly 90% of them present only once. This sequence was found in a man aged 18 to 30 with active or convalescent COVID-19. The chain joins TRBV4-3 to TRBJ1-5; D is possibly TRBD1 (5 bases). Sequenced: peripheral blood. The CDR3: CASSQQGGNQPQHF. CDR3 coding DNA: TGCGCCAGCAGCCAACAGGGTGGCAATCAGCCCCAGCATTTT.